This entry is about one TCR beta chain. This clonotype was observed many times. Its target antigen remains unknown. Base-call qualities are not available, and no considerably larger clone is one nucleotide away. The data belong to a study of CD8+CD57+ T cells in acquired aplastic anemia (dated by TCRdb to the late 2010s). Notes on the research overall: Extracted DNA from sorted CD4+ and CD8+ cells averaged about 3 ug, ranging from roughly 0.17 to 30 ug. CD8+CD57+ expansion was defined as a frequency above the mean frequency observed in healthy subjects. Points the paper makes about the study in general: Roughly 30 CD8+ CDR3 sequences were shared between patients and controls but appeared highly expressed in patients and within their immunodominant clones. Patients and healthy controls showed no significant difference in CD8+ Simpson's diversity (P=0.060).

Measured from the cysteine to the phenylalanine, the CDR3 is 13 residues long. The retained sequence is limited to the CDR3, 39 bases, with the frame set at the first base. V and J are truncated by 4 bases and 2 bases respectively, leaving an intervening sequence of 8 bases. Patients chosen for sequencing had shown expansion of CD8+CD57+ cells by flow cytometry. Every patient had a diagnosis of severe acquired aplastic anemia based on International Study of Aplastic Anemia and Agranulocytosis and Camitta criteria. At the time blood was sampled, none of the patients had received any therapy. In the study, sorted CD4+ and CD8+ blood T cells from patients with severe aplastic anemia and from healthy subjects underwent deep sequencing of TCR repertoires. Patients were enrolled in the USA under clinicaltrials.gov protocols 00001620, 01623167, 00001397, 00071045, 00081523 and 00961064. Ficoll-Paque density gradient centrifugation was used to isolate peripheral blood mononuclear cells. Before DNA extraction, CD4+ and CD8+ T cells were sorted by FACS or by magnetic beads.

Genomic DNA was used as template for profiling of TCR beta VDJ combinations and CDR3 sequences. TCR repertoire sequencing was run on an Illumina HiSeq 2000. The study's processing was this. TRBV/TRBJ rearrangement plots, CDR3 size and DJ length profiles, and Simpson's diversity index were used to assess repertoires. Whichever DNA sequence was most abundant in the deep sequencing data was defined as the immunodominant clone. CDR3 amino acid sequences were checked for sharing across subjects and were also compared against the VDJdb database and published repertoires. TCRdb took the public reads, trimmed them with fastp at Q25, ran MiXCR for clone calling and kept in-frame beta chains. Rows matching on CDR3 protein sequence are summarized as one entry with the most common DNA and genes. TCRdb, not the authors, supplied the V and J calls. For this sample the table gives 150,000 to 200,000 distinct CDR3 sequences, of which over 40% were detected only once. Together, the top ten hold about 1.8% of the sample.

Input material: sorted CD4+, CD8+, or CD8+CD57+ T cells (not recorded which) from PBMCs. This sequence was found in a human donor with aplastic anemia. The rearranged segments are TRBV12-3 or TRBV12-4 and TRBJ1-1, with an unclear D gene assignment. The CDR3 sequence is CASSSRPNTEAFF. The DNA is TGTGCCAGCAGTTCGAGGCCCAACACTGAAGCTTTCTTT.